These 5 T cell receptor beta chains share one sample of origin, sequenced in a study of blood T cells in healthy people across ages. Next came a second PCR, run for roughly 6 to 11 cycles, which used a sample-barcoded 5' primer along with a J-beta primer mix. TCRdb fed the 5' RACE reads into MiXCR, producing one record per CDR3 protein. The table lists approximately 800,000 distinct CDR3 sequences, about a quarter of them singletons. This sample was also put to use in a study of T cells of mothers and their children.

Sequencing used blood. All receptors come from a boy aged 5 to 17 in good health.

The chain employs TRBV12-3 or TRBV12-4 and TRBJ1-2; perhaps TRBD1 as D (5 bases). Trimming removed 8 bases at V and 4 bases at J, with 17 bases between. The CDR3 is 14 residues long. The CDR3 DNA reads TGTGCCAGCTCTCATGGCGTTGGGGCCTATGGCTACACCTTC. Protein sequence: CASSHGVGAYGYTF.

The chain uses TRBV29-1 and TRBJ2-5, with 7 positions matching TRBD1. Germline V gene lookup returns CDR1 SQVTM and CDR2 ANQGSEA. V was pared by 6 bases and J by 4 bases, with 11 bases of the junction left unmatched. This CDR3 comprises 14 residues. CDR3 sequence: CSVLRGDRVETQYF. In nucleotides, the CDR3 is TGCAGCGTCCTAAGGGGCGACAGGGTAGAGACCCAGTACTTC.

The gene calls are TRBV2 and TRBJ2-3, with a tentative D call TRBD1 (5 bases). The germline V gene has CDR1 SNHLY and CDR2 FYNNEI. Trimming took off 0 bases at V and 11 bases at J, with 9 bases between the two ends. The CDR3 contains 12 residues. The DNA for the CDR3 is TGTGCCAGCAGTGAAGCCGGCGACAGGCAGTATTTT. This translates into CASSEAGDRQYF.

This clonotype was seen a few times. The chain recombines TRBV5-1 with TRBJ2-2; D remains unclear. Germline CDR1 and CDR2: SGHRS and YFSETQ. With 0 bases removed from V and 5 bases from J, the gap between germline ends came to 5 bases. The CDR3 covers 13 residues. CDR3: CASSLERTGELFF. CDR3 sequence (DNA): TGCGCCAGCAGCTTGGAAAGGACCGGGGAGCTGTTTTTT.

This chain joins TRBV20-1 and TRBJ1-2; maybe TRBD1 (6 bases). This CDR3 spans 13 amino acids. V lost 0 bases and J lost 9, with 14 bases in between. Germline-derived CDR1 and CDR2 are DFQATT and SNEGSKA (reference sequence). The CDR3 region has the DNA TGCAGTGCTAGAGATCCAAACAGGGAGAGCTACACCTTC. This sequence encodes CSARDPNRESYTF.